This TCR beta chain was found in a study of blood T cell repertoires in COVID-19. V lost 1 base and J lost 2, with 11 bases in between. The CDR3 totals 15 residues. The germline V gene encodes CDR1 LNHDA and CDR2 SQIVND (reference sequence). Libraries were prepared by immunoSEQ multiplex PCR; TCRdb keeps only in-frame clonotypes and omits some of them. This table holds roughly 90,000 clones, roughly 90% found once. The source is a human donor with active COVID-19. The donor label of this sample is uncertain. The sequencing input was peripheral blood. The chain couples TRBV19 to TRBJ1-1, with a possible D match to TRBD1 (5 bases). The CDR3 bases are TGTGCCAGTAGTATAGGGAGGGGCGCCAACACTGAAGCTTTCTTT. Translated: CASSIGRGANTEAFF.